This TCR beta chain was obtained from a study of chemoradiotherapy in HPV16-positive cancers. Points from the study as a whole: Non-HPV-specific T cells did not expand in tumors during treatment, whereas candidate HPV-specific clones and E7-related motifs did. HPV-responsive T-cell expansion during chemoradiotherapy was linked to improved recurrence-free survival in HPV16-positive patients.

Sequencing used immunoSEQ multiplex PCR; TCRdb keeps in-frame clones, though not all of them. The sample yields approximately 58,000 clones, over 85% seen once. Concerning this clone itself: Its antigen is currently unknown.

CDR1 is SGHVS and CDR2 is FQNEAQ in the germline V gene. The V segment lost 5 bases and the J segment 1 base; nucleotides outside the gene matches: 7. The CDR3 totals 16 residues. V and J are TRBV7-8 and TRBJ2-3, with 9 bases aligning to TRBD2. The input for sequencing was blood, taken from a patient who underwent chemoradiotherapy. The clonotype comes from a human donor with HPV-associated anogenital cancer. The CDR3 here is CASSPLAGEGTDTQYF. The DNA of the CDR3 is TGTGCCAGCAGCCCCTTAGCGGGAGAGGGCACAGATACGCAGTATTTT.